This TCR beta chain was identified during a study of blood T cell repertoires in COVID-19. At the level of the study: Researchers got acute and convalescent COVID-19 samples from the United States, Italy and Spain. PBMCs, B-cell-depleted T cells, or T cells provided the cDNA or gDNA that made up the material.

Authors' analysis steps: How many nucleated cells were present was estimated from reference gene primer amplification. TCRdb's table, derived via immunoSEQ multiplex PCR, lists solely in-frame clones and lacks some. D and trimming were read from the DNA, whereas the V and J calls and clone size are those reported in that table. Seen here are some 45,000 clones, 85% to 90% observed once, and the top ten hold 14%. From germline, CDR1 is MNHEY and CDR2 SMNVEV (reference sequence). The CDR3 is made up of 14 amino acids. The V segment lost 5 bases and the J segment 9 bases; nucleotides outside the gene matches: 5.

The sequenced material came from peripheral blood. This receptor was identified in a human donor in a cohort sampled during active COVID-19. The chain carries TRBV27 and TRBJ2-1, with TRBD2 matching over 12 bases. The CDR3 nucleotides are TGTGCCAGCAGTCCCCTAGCGGGGGGGGTTGAGCAGTTCTTC. The encoded protein is CASSPLAGGVEQFF.